The clone carrying this T cell receptor beta chain was picked up many times. The CDR3 runs to 14 residues. Per the germline V gene, CDR1 is SEHNR and CDR2 is FQNEAQ (reference sequence). V lost 4 bases, J lost 7 bases, and 7 bases stayed unmatched. This entry belongs to a study of Graves' ophthalmopathy and Graves' hyperthyroidism. Overall study: Stable hyperthyroidism meant no ophthalmopathy within 18 months of follow-up.

TCR beta CDR3 amplification used RNA transcripts. Investigators did first-round RT-PCR with HTBI primers, then second-round multiplex PCR. TCRdb ran MiXCR on the multiplex PCR reads and lists one entry per CDR3 protein. The sample shows around 1.1 million distinct CDR3 sequences, less than 45% of them seen only once. The rearrangement links TRBV7-9 to TRBJ2-7, with 10 bases aligning to TRBD2. Material: peripheral blood or thyroid tissue (not recorded which). The source of this sequence is an adult man with Graves' hyperthyroidism. In DNA, the CDR3 is TGTGCCAGCAGCTCCACTAGCGGGGTTGAGGAGCAGTACTTC. This encodes CASSSTSGVEEQYF.